This is a list of T cell receptor beta chains from one sample in a study of T cells in tuberculosis. Here immunoSEQ multiplex PCR was the method, and the copy in TCRdb shows in-frame clones only, minus some. Found here are about 41,000 clones, approximately 95% of them singletons; the top ten hold 3% to 4.5%. The sequenced sample was PBMCs. The source is a donor aged 10-30 years with latent tuberculosis or without tuberculosis infection. The CDR3 runs from the conserved cysteine through the conserved F or W. Some rows mark clone size as missing; the rest say once, few, many or name a class of expanded clone.

CDR3,size,length,V
CASSPRDGTGGYEQYF,-,16,TRBV11-2
CASREQGANYGYTF,-,14,TRBV28
CASSPTDRGRTNTIYF,-,16,TRBV9
CASSLEGTGVYGYTF,-,15,TRBV5-5
CASSVHPGLAGSGELFF,-,17,TRBV9
CASSEPGQPYNEQFF,-,15,TRBV6-1
CASSLEIASYGYTF,-,14,TRBV5-1
CASSPDRDRLWYGYTF,-,16,TRBV27
CASSLGTLANYGYTF,few,15,TRBV5-6
CASSLHQKTGLRLAEAFF,-,18,TRBV11-1
CASRETGTGGEKLFF,-,15,TRBV2
CASRGQGETGELFF,-,14,TRBV6-5
CASSLIPGSGNTIYF,-,15,TRBV5-1
CAISDIGLAGELFF,-,14,TRBV10-3
CAWGRGANVLTF,-,12,TRBV30
CAWSPGTGGELFF,-,13,TRBV30
CASSFGGLAGRRYF,once,14,TRBV28
CASSVRDRGTYEQYF,-,15,TRBV7-8
CASRRQQGIYGYTF,-,14,TRBV2
CATSRDIGGAGYTF,-,14,TRBV15
CAWRLLRGLEAFF,-,13,TRBV30
CASSPFTGQAPFYQPQHF,-,18,TRBV11-2
CASSSPERETQYF,-,13,TRBV18
CASSSGQINEKLFF,-,14,TRBV5-1
CASSDLTTTGYTF,-,13,TRBV10-2
CASSVGLADRSSSQYF,-,16,TRBV5-1
CASSPIGDTEAFF,-,13,TRBV9
CAFEWATGSTDTQYF,-,15,TRBV7-9
CASSPLDPGGRKLFF,-,15,TRBV27
CASSLEQAGNTIYF,-,14,TRBV5-1
CASSIRRGGFHNEQFF,-,16,TRBV19
CASSPDRGLYQPQHF,-,15,TRBV19
CASSPAGWYGYTF,-,13,TRBV18
CAWSVGGAEQFF,-,12,TRBV30
CASGDSLYGYTF,-,12,TRBV5-1
CASSPTSGGAVDTQYF,-,16,TRBV6-4
CAISPNNQPQHF,-,12,TRBV10-3
CASSTGALSEAFF,-,13,TRBV10-2
CASSIGQTNYGYTF,-,14,TRBV19
CASRKFLAGTDTQYF,-,15,TRBV13
CASSPAQDSPLHF,-,13,TRBV18
CASSLLGQGSETQYF,-,15,TRBV5-5
CATRIGNEQFF,-,11,TRBV21-1
CASSQDQVGLSGANVLTF,-,18,TRBV14
CASNHYGTEAFF,-,12,TRBV5-5
CSVEGQGWETQYF,-,13,TRBV29-1